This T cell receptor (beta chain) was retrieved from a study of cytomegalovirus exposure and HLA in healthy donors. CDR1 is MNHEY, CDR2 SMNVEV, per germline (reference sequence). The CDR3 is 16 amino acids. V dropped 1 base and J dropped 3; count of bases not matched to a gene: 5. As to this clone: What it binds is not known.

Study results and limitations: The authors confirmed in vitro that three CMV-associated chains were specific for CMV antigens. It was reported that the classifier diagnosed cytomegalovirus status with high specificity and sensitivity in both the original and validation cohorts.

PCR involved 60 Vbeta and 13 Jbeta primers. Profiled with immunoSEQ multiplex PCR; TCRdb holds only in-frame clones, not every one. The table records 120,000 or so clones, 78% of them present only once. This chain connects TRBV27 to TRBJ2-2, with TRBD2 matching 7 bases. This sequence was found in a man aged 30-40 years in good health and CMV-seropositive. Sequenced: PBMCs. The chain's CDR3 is CASSLWAGEHTGELFF. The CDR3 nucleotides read TGTGCCAGCAGTTTATGGGCGGGAGAGCACACCGGGGAGCTGTTTTTT.